This TCR beta chain was sequenced during a study of blood T cells in healthy people across ages. The second PCR ran roughly 6 to 11 cycles with a sample-barcoded 5' primer and J-beta primers. TCRdb ran MiXCR on the 5' RACE reads and lists one entry per CDR3 protein. There are about 680,000 distinct CDR3 sequences in the sample; 45% to 50% occur only once, and about a third lies in the top ten. Sequencing was carried out using blood. The TCR sequence derives from a woman aged 55-70 years in good health.

The CDR3 protein is CASSTTTGPVGNIQYF. CDR3 bases: TGCGCCAGCAGCACCACTACAGGGCCCGTCGGAAACATTCAGTACTTC. V and J are TRBV5-1 and TRBJ2-4; D is perhaps TRBD1 (6 bases). The germline V gene encodes CDR1 SGHRS and CDR2 YFSETQ. The V and J ends lost 4 bases and 6 bases respectively, with 20 bases between them. The CDR3 covers 16 residues.